These 3 T cell receptor beta chains were all obtained from the same sample, sequenced in a study of T cell changes during pregnancy in multiple sclerosis. Measured with immunoSEQ multiplex PCR; TCRdb has only the in-frame clones, and not every one. Found here are 50,000 to 70,000 clones, roughly 91% of them singletons; the top ten hold less than 6%. Specimen: CD8+ T cells from peripheral blood mononuclear cells, collected before pregnancy. These receptors were taken from a female donor with multiple sclerosis, enrolled in a pregnancy study.

The chain combines TRBV7-2 with TRBJ1-4; 7 bases align to TRBD1. The CDR3 has 17 residues. V lost 3 bases and J lost 8; bases outside the gene matches: 15. Germline CDR1 and CDR2: SGHTA and FQGNSA. The CDR3 DNA follows: TGTGCCAGCAGCTTGCCCCCGGCGACAGGGCCTGGAGAAAAACTGTTTTTT. As protein: CASSLPPATGPGEKLFF.

The rearrangement joins TRBV10-3 to TRBJ2-6; D remains ambiguous. CDR3 length: 14 residues. The V gene's germline CDR1 is ENHRY and CDR2 SYGVKD. Trimming took off 8 bases at V and 0 bases at J, with 8 bases between the two ends. The CDR3 DNA reads as TGTGCCATCTCATCGGGCTCTGGGGCCAACGTCCTGACTTTC. Translated: CAISSGSGANVLTF.

The chain recombines TRBV7-8 with TRBJ1-1; 7 nucleotides agree with TRBD1. With 5 bases clipped from V and 4 bases from J, the junction kept 16 bases outside the gene matches. The germline V gene has CDR1 SGHVS and CDR2 FQNEAQ. This CDR3 has 17 residues. CDR3 DNA: TGTGCCAGCAGCCCTACTTTTTCAGGGGGATCAGGCACTGAAGCTTTCTTT. It encodes CASSPTFSGGSGTEAFF.